This T cell receptor beta chain is from a study of blood T cell repertoires in COVID-19. Study information: Whether acute or convalescent, the COVID-19 samples came from the United States, Italy and Spain. In each case, the material was cDNA or gDNA derived from T cells, B-cell-depleted T cells, or PBMCs.

Unmatched junction bases numbered 6, after V lost 4 bases and J lost 2 bases. The germline gives CDR1 SGHRS, CDR2 YFSETQ. The CDR3 has 15 amino acids. This clone was detected once. Authors' data handling: Quantification of nucleated cells was approximated via reference gene primer amplification. Using immunoSEQ multiplex PCR, the repertoire was profiled, and TCRdb retains in-frame clones only, with some absent. V, J and clone size are those of that table, while D and trimming were read from the DNA. The data hold roughly 200,000 clones, with 78% observed a single time. The sample comprised peripheral blood. The sequence came from a woman aged 80 or over with active or convalescent COVID-19. This chain joins TRBV5-1 and TRBJ2-7; 10 bases line up with TRBD1. CDR3 DNA: TGCGCCAGCAGCCGCCCGGGACAGGGGCCCTACGAGCAGTACTTC. Protein: CASSRPGQGPYEQYF.